The 4 T cell receptor beta chains given below trace back to one sample, sequenced in a study of CD8+ T cells in alopecia areata (dated by TCRdb to 2016 to 2018). The library came from the immunoSEQ multiplex PCR assay. RNA was extracted from all samples and reverse transcribed into cDNA as template for TCR sequencing. TCRdb stores this immuneACCESS table with in-frame sequences only. Part of the clones is absent; in the studies checked, under half of the shortfall reflects unresolved V genes, and no reason is known for the rest. Present in this sample are about 190,000 clones, 55% to 70% of which were seen just once. The top ten hold about 0.69% of the sample. Read against the paper, the sample's time point label means: around 4 weeks on oral tofacitinib. What the treatment or condition label conveys for this sample: oral pan-JAK inhibitor, 5-10 mg twice daily. The sequencing here drew on CD4+ T cells sorted from blood, taken at week 4, from a patient treated with tofacitinib. These receptors were taken from a human donor with alopecia areata.

Only a few counts were recorded for this clone. The gene calls are TRBV23-1 and TRBJ2-7, with 11 positions matching TRBD1. TRBV23-1 is identified as an open reading frame with a role that is uncertain. V shed 4 bases and J 6 bases; nucleotides not matched to a gene: 8. The CDR3 sequence is 15 residues long. CDR3 sequence: CASSRGQGVGGEQYF. CDR3 nucleotides: TGCGCCAGCAGTCGGGGACAGGGGGTAGGTGGCGAGCAGTACTTC.

The chain carries TRBV7-8 and TRBJ2-5; 13 nucleotides agree with TRBD2. Germline lookup yields CDR1 SGHVS and CDR2 FQNEAQ. After removal of 4 bases from V and 5 bases from J, the junction contained 7 bases not matched to a gene. The CDR3 has 16 residues. The CDR3 spells CASSSGTSGNTETQYF. The CDR3 bases are TGTGCCAGCAGCTCCGGGACTAGCGGGAACACTGAGACCCAGTACTTC.

The chain recombines TRBV11-2 with TRBJ1-1; TRBD1 matches 9 bases. The CDR3 is 14 residues long. Looked up from germline, CDR1 is SGHAT and CDR2 is FQNNGV. After removal of 4 bases from V and 4 bases from J, the junction contained 4 bases not matched to a gene. CDR3: CASSSTTGGTEAFF. CDR3 in DNA: TGTGCCAGCAGCTCCACGACAGGGGGCACTGAAGCTTTCTTT.

This sequence joins TRBV6-1 and TRBJ2-5, with D perhaps TRBD2 (5 bases). The germline gives CDR1 MNHNS, CDR2 SASEGT. The CDR3 loop spans 12 amino acids. Trimming stripped 5 bases from V and 8 bases from J, with 12 bases between. DNA for the CDR3: TGTGCCAGCAGTCCCGCCGCGGGCACCCAGTACTTC. Amino acids: CASSPAAGTQYF.